This TCR beta chain was obtained from a study of blood T cell repertoires in COVID-19. Study details: The study drew acute and convalescent COVID-19 samples from the United States, Italy and Spain. From T cells, B-cell-depleted T cells, or PBMCs came the material, which was cDNA or gDNA.

Per the authors' pipeline: Amplified reference gene primers provided the basis for estimating nucleated cell counts. Sequencing used immunoSEQ multiplex PCR; TCRdb keeps in-frame clones, though not all of them. V and J calls and clone size are given by that table; D and trimming were obtained from the DNA. The table has about 190,000 clones, under 90% seen once. CDR1 SGHAT and CDR2 FQNNGV come from the germline V gene. The CDR3 is 13 residues long. V was trimmed by 3 bases and J by 6 bases, leaving 11 bases between them. The receptor was derived from a man aged 35 to 55 with acute or convalescent COVID-19. The chain has TRBV11-2 and TRBJ1-2; a possible D gene is TRBD1 (6 bases). Sequencing input: peripheral blood. CDR3: CASSLGAVNGYTF. In DNA, the CDR3 is TGTGCCAGCAGCTTGGGGGCAGTTAATGGCTACACCTTC.